One sample yielded the 7 T cell receptor beta chains listed below, sequenced in a study of beta chain features in type 1 diabetes. The study reverse transcribed the entire isolated RNA, so it sequenced expressed TCRB transcripts. The table came from immunoSEQ multiplex PCR; TCRdb's copy has only in-frame clones and leaves some out. The profile shows 250,000 or so clones, under 70% of them singletons. The sample comprised naive CD4+ T cells from blood. The receptors stem from a man aged 30 to 39 in good health.

The gene calls are TRBV2 and TRBJ2-2, with 7 positions matching TRBD2. The ends lost 3 bases at V and 5 bases at J; junction bases unmatched: 6. The CDR3 sequence is 15 residues long. The germline gives CDR1 SNHLY, CDR2 FYNNEI. CDR3 loop: CASSESAGDTGELFF. In DNA, the CDR3 is TGTGCCAGCAGTGAGTCGGCGGGAGATACCGGGGAGCTGTTTTTT.

This clone came up a few times. V and J are TRBV30 and TRBJ2-3; D is perhaps TRBD1 or TRBD2 (5 bases each). CDR1 is GTSNPN, CDR2 SVGIG, per germline (reference sequence). There are 11 residues in the CDR3. The germline V and J ends were trimmed by 3 bases and 13 bases, with 14 bases remaining between them. The CDR3 nucleotides are TGTGCCTGGAGCTCGGGACCCCTCGAGTATTTT. It specifies CAWSSGPLEYF. The complete variable domain, with remaining parts taken from reference TRBV30 and TRBJ2-3, reads SQTIHQWPATLVQPVGSPLSLECTVEGTSNPNLYWYRQAAGRGLQLLFYSVGIGQISSEVPQNLSASRPQDRQFILSSKKLLLSDSGFYLCAWSSGPLEYFGPGTRLTVL.

The rearrangement links TRBV27 to TRBJ2-3; 8 bases are shared with TRBD2. The germline CDR1 and CDR2 sequences are MNHEY and SMNVEV (reference sequence). V dropped 7 bases and J dropped 4; count of bases not matched to a gene: 7. The CDR3 loop spans 14 amino acids. The CDR3 reads CASTRLAFADTQYF. DNA for the CDR3: TGTGCCAGCACAAGACTAGCGTTCGCAGATACGCAGTATTTT.

The genes are TRBV10-3 and TRBJ2-5, with 8 bases aligning to TRBD2. Germline V CDR1 and CDR2: ENHRY, SYGVKD. The CDR3 is made up of 13 amino acids. Trimming cost V 6 bases and J 5 bases; bases outside gene matches: 5. This CDR3 is CAIRAAGVETQYF. CDR3 coding DNA: TGTGCCATCAGGGCAGCGGGAGTGGAGACCCAGTACTTC.

This clone is a singleton in its sample. The genes are TRBV27 and TRBJ1-2; D not certain. Trimming shortened V by 3 bases and J by 3 bases, and 11 bases separated the two germline ends. The length of the CDR3 is 14 residues. In germline, CDR1 is MNHEY, CDR2 SMNVEV (reference sequence). The CDR3 bases are TGTGCCAGCAGTTTGTCCGCGCCTTACTATGGCTACACCTTC. Translating gives CASSLSAPYYGYTF.

The gene calls are TRBV7-6 and TRBJ2-5; 7 bases fit TRBD1. The CDR3 has 13 amino acids. With V trimmed by 8 bases and J by 2 bases, 5 bases remained unmatched. CDR1 and CDR2 from the germline V gene are SGHVS and FNYEAQ. CDR3 sequence reads: CASSPDRQETQYF. In DNA, the CDR3 is TGTGCCAGCTCCCCGGACAGGCAAGAGACCCAGTACTTC.

This clone was counted a single time. This chain uses TRBV7-2 with TRBJ2-1, with D uncertain. The ends were cut back, 2 bases at V and 1 base at J, with 9 bases in the middle. In germline, CDR1 is SGHTA, CDR2 FQGNSA. This CDR3 contains 15 residues. CDR3: CASSLSDGSYNEQFF. In nucleotides, the CDR3 is TGTGCCAGCAGCTTATCTGACGGATCCTACAATGAGCAGTTCTTC. Full variable domain (rest looked up from reference TRBV7-2 and TRBJ2-1): GAGVSQSPSNKVTEKGKDVELRCDPISGHTALYWYRQSLGQGLEFLIYFQGNSAPDKSGLPSDRFSAERTGGSVSTLTIQRTQQEDSAVYLCASSLSDGSYNEQFFGPGTRLTVL.